These 10 T cell receptor beta chains came from one sample sequenced in a study of T cells expressing NK-cell markers. TCRdb re-called the 5' RACE reads; every CDR3 protein appears as one record, without DNA. Its clone listing holds around 470,000 distinct CDR3 sequences. Sequences were obtained from blood T cells: a sorted CD56 or NKG2C T cell subset, CD4+ or CD8+ T cells, or bulk PBMC T cells (not recorded which). The receptors were sampled from a woman in her forties or fifties in good health.

V and J are TRBV20-1 and TRBJ2-3; TCRdb designates TRBD1, a call that cannot be tested without DNA. This CDR3 is 16 amino acids long. From germline, CDR1 is DFQATT and CDR2 SNEGSKA (reference sequence). The CDR3 reads CSAREGGRQGTDTQYF.

The V and J genes are TRBV20-1 and TRBJ2-5; no DNA is available, so the TRBD2 call from TCRdb remains unchecked. Germline CDR1 DFQATT, CDR2 SNEGSKA (reference sequence). The CDR3 runs to 15 residues. The CDR3 sequence: CSARALAGGGGTQYF.

The J gene is TRBJ2-2, the V gene TRBV12-3 or TRBV12-4; no DNA is available, so the TRBD1 call from TCRdb remains unchecked. The length of the CDR3 is 13 residues. This CDR3 reads CASSPPPGGELFF.

This chain joins TRBV6-9 and TRBJ1-4; the D call of TRBD1 rests on TCRdb alone, since no DNA is present to check it. Germline CDR1 is MNHGY and CDR2 is SVAAGI. The CDR3 loop spans 16 amino acids. CDR3 region: CASSYSHRDGNEKLFF.

The chain links TRBV12-3 or TRBV12-4 to TRBJ1-5; TCRdb's D call of TRBD1 is untestable without DNA. The CDR3 is 15 residues long. The CDR3 spells CASSKGSGENQPQHF.

This chain links TRBV11-2 with TRBJ2-2; TCRdb gives TRBD1 as the D gene, but with no DNA this cannot be confirmed. The germline CDR1 and CDR2 sequences are SGHAT and FQNNGV. This CDR3 comprises 15 residues. The CDR3 protein is CASSFRQGFTGELFF.

The chain employs TRBV27 and TRBJ1-6; TCRdb's D gene call, TRBD1, goes unchecked for lack of DNA. In germline, CDR1 is MNHEY, CDR2 SMNVEV (reference sequence). CDR3 size: 15 residues. CDR3 amino acids: CASSRMTGLNSPLHF.

The gene calls are TRBV7-2 and TRBJ1-5. CDR1 is SGHTA, CDR2 FQGNSA, per germline. This CDR3 spans 14 amino acids. The chain's CDR3 is CASSPPSISGAQHF.

The rearrangement joins TRBV12-3 or TRBV12-4 to TRBJ1-1. The length of the CDR3 is 13 residues. This CDR3 is CASSLIGPTEAFF.

The V and J genes are TRBV5-1 and TRBJ1-1; TCRdb's D gene call, TRBD1, goes unchecked for lack of DNA. The CDR3 is made up of 14 amino acids. CDR1 and CDR2 from the germline V gene are SGHRS and YFSETQ. The CDR3: CASSLRGGNTEAFF.